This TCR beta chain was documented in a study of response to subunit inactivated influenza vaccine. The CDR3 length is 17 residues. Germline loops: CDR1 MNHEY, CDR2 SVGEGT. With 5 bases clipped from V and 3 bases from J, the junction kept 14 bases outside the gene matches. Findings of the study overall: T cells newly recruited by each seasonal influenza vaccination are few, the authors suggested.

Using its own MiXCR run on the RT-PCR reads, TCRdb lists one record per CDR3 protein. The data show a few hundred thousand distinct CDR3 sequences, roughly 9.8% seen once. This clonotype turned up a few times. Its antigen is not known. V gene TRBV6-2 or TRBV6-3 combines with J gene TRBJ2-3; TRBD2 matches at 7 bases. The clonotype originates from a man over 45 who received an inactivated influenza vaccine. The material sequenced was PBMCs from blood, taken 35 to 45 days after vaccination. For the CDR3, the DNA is TGTGCCAGCAGTGACCCTCTGAGCGGGACGCGGACAGATACGCAGTATTTT. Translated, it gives CASSDPLSGTRTDTQYF.